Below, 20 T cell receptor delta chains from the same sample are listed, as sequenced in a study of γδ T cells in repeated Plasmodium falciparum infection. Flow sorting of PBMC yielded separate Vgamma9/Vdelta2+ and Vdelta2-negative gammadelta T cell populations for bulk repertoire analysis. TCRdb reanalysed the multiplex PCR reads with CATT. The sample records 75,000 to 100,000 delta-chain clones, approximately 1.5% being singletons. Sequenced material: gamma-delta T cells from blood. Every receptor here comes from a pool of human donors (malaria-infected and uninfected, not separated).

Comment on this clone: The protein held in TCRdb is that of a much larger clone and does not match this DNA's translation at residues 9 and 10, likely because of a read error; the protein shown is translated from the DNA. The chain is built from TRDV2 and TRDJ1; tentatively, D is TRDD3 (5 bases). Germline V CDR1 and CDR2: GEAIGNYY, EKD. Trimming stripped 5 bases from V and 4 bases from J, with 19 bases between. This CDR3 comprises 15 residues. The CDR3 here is CACGTRGGCNDKLIF. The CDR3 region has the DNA TGTGCCTGTGGTACCAGAGGGGGGTGCAACGATAAACTCATCTTT.

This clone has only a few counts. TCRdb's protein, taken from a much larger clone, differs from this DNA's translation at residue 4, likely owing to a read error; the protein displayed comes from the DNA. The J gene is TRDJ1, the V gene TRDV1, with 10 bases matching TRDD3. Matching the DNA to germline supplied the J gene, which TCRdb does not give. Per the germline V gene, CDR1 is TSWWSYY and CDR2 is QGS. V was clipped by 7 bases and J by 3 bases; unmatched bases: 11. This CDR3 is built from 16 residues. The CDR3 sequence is CALEPRGGYGPDKLIF. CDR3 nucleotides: TGTGCTCTTGAACCCCGAGGGGGATACGGGCCCGATAAACTCATCTTT.

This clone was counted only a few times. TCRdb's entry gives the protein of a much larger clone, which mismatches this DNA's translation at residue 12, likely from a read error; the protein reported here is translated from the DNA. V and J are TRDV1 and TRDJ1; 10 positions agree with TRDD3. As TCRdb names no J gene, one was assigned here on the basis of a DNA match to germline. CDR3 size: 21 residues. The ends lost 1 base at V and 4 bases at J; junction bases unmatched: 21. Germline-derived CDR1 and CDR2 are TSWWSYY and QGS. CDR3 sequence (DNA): TGTGCTCTTGGGGAACCGGCTTCCTACGTTGTGCCGGGGGATACGCTCGATAAACTCATCTTT. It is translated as CALGEPASYVVPGDTLDKLIF.

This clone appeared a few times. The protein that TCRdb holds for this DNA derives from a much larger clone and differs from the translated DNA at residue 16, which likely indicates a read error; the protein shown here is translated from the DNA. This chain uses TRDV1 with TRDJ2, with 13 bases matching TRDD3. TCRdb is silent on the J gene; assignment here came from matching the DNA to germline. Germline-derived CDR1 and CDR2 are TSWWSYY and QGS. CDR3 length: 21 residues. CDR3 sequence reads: CALGEVFLDWGIRLLSAQLFF. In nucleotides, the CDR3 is TGTGCTCTTGGGGAAGTCTTCCTGGACTGGGGGATACGCCTTTTGTCAGCACAACTCTTCTTT.

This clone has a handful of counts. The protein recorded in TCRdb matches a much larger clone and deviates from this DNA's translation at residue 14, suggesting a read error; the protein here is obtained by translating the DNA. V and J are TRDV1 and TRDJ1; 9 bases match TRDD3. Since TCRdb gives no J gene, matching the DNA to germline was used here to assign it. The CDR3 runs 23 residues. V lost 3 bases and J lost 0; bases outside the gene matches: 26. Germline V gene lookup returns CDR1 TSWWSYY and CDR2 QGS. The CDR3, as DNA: TGTGCTCTTGGGGAGGTCGGCCTTCCCCATTACTGGGGGACAGGTTCGTACACCGATAAACTCATCTTT. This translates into CALGEVGLPHYWGTGSYTDKLIF.

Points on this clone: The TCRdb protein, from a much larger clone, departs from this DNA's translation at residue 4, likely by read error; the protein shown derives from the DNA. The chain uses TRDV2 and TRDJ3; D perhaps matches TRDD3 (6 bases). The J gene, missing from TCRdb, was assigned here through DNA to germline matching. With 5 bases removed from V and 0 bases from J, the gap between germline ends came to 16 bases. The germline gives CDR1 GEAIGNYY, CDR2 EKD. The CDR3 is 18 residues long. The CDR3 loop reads CACVFTGLRSWDTRQMFF. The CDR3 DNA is TGTGCCTGTGTCTTTACTGGGCTGCGCTCCTGGGACACCCGACAGATGTTTTTC.

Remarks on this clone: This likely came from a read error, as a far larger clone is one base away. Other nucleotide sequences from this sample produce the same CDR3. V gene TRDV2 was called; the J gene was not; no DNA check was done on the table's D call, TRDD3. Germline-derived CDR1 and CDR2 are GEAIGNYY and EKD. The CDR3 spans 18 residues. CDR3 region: CACDTRLGDKKHTDKLIF. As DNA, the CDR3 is TGTGCCTGTGACACACGACTGGGGGATAAGAAACACACCGATAAGCTCATCTTT.

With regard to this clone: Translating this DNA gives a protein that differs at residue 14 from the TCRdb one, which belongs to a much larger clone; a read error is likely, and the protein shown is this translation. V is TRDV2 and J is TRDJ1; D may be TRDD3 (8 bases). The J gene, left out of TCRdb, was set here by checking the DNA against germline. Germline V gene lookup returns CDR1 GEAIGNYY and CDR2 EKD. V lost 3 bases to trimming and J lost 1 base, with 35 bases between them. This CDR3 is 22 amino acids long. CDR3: CACDPYSYGGYWGGPATDKLIF. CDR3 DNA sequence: TGTGCCTGTGACCCATATTCCTACGGCGGATACTGGGGGGGACCAGCCACCGATAAACTCATCTTT.

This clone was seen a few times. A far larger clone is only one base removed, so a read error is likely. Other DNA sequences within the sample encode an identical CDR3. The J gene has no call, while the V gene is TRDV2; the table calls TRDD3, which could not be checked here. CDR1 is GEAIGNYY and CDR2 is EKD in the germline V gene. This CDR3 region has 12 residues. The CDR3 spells CACDLGVSKLIF. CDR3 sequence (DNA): TGTGCCTGTGATCTGGGGGTTAGTAAGCTCATCTTT.

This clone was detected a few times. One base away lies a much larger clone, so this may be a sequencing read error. The CDR3 DNA reads as TGTGCCTGTGACACCGTTAGAACTCCCCTACTGGGGACACCCGATAAACTCATCTTT. Translated, it gives CACDTVRTPLLGTPDKLIF. The V gene is TRDV2, the J gene TRDJ1; TRDD3 matches 7 bases. In the absence of a J gene in TCRdb, the DNA was matched to germline to assign it here. Trimming removed 0 bases from V and 3 bases from J; junction bases left unmatched: 18. This CDR3 has 19 amino acids. Germline lookup yields CDR1 GEAIGNYY and CDR2 EKD.

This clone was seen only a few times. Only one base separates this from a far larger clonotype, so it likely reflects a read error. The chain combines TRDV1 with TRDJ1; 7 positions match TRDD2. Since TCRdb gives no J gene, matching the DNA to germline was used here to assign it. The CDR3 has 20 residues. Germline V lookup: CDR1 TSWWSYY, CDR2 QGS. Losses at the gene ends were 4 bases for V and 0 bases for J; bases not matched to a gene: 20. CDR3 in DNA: TGTGCTCTTGGGGGGGGCCGATTCCTACGCCCAGCCGCGTACACCGATAAACTCATCTTT. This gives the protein CALGGGRFLRPAAYTDKLIF.

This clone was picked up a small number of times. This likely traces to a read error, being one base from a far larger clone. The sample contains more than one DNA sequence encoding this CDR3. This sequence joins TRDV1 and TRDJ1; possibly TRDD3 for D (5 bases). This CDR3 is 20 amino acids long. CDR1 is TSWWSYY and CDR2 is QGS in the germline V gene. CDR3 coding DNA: TGTGCCCTTGGGGAACTACGAGACCTCTGGATGGACCTGTACACCGATAAACTCATCTTT. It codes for CALGELRDLWMDLYTDKLIF.

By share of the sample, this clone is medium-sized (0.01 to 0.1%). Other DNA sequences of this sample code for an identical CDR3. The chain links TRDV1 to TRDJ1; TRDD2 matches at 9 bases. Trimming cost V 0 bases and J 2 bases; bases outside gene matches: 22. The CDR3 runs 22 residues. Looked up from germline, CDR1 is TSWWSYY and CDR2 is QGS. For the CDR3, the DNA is TGTGCTCTTGGGGAACTGCATACCACCCGCCTTCCTACTTTCAGTTTTACCGATAAACTCATCTTT. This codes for CALGELHTTRLPTFSFTDKLIF.

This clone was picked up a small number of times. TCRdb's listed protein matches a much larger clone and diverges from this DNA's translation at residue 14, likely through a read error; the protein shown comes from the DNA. The CDR3 DNA follows: TGTGCCTGTGACACCGGTTCCTACGGCTGGGGGATACAAGGTAAACTCATCTTT. Translating it yields CACDTGSYGWGIQGKLIF. V usage is TRDV2 and J usage is TRDJ1; TRDD3 matches at 11 bases. The J gene was not available in TCRdb and was assigned here by matching the DNA to germline segments. The V and J ends lost 0 bases and 7 bases, in that order; junction bases with no gene match: 15. CDR1 and CDR2 from the germline V gene are GEAIGNYY and EKD. The CDR3 length is 18 residues.

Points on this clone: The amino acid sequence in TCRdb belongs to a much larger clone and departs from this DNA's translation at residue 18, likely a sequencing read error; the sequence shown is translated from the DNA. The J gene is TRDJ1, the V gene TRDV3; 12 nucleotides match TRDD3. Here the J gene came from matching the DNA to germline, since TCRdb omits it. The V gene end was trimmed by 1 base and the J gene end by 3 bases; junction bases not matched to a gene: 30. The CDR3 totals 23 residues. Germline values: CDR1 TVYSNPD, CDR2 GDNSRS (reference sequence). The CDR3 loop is CAFIYPRPKLLTGGYIPPDKLIF. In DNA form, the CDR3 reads TGTGCCTTTATCTACCCACGGCCAAAATTACTAACTGGGGGATACATCCCCCCCGATAAACTCATCTTT.

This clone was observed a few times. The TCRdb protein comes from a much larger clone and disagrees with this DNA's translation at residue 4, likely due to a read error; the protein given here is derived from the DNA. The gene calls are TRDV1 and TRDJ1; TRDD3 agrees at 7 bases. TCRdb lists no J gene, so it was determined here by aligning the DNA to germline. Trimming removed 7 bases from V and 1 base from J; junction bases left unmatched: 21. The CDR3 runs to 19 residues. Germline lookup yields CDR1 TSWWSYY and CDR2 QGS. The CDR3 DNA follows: TGTGCTCTTGTCCCAGAATTTGACTACGTGTACTGGGGCACCGATAAACTCATCTTT. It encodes CALVPEFDYVYWGTDKLIF.

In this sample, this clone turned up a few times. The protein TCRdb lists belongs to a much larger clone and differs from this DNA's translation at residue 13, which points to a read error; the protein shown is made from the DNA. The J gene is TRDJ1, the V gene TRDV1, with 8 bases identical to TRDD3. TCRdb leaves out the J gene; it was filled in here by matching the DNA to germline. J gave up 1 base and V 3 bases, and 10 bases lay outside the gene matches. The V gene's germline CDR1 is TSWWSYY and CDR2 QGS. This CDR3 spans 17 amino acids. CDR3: CALGELRWGTLTDKLIF. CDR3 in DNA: TGTGCTCTTGGGGAGCTACGCTGGGGGACGCTCACCGATAAACTCATCTTT.

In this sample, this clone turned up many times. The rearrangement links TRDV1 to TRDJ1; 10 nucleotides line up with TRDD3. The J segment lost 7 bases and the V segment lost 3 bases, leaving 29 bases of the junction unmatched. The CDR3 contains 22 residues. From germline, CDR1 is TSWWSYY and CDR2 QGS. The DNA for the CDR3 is TGTGCTCTTGGGGACCCTCTCGGGTCGGTACCGCTCTGGGGGATAGATGGGGGTAAACTCATCTTT. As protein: CALGDPLGSVPLWGIDGGKLIF.

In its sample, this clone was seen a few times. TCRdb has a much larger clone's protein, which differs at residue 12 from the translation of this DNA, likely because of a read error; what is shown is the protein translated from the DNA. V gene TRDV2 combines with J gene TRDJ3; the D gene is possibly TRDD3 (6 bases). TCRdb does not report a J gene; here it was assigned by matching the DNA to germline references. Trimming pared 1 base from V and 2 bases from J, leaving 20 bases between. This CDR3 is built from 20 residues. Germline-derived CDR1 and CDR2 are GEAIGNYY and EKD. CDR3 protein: CACDTLWGARSPWDTRQMFF. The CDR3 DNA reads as TGTGCCTGTGACACTCTGTGGGGGGCGAGGAGCCCCTGGGACACCCGACAGATGTTTTTC.

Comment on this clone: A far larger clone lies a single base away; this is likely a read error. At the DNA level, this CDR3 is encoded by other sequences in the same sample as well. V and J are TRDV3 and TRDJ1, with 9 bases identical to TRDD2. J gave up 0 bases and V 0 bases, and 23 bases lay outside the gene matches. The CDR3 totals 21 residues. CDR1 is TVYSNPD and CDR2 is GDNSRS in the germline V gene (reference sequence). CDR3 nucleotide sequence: TGTGCCTTTAGTAGGGCCTTCCTACCGCTGGGGTATTCTAAGTACACCGATAAACTCATCTTT. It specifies CAFSRAFLPLGYSKYTDKLIF.